Included here is one T cell receptor (beta chain) sequence, with context. Its antigen target is currently unknown. No quality values exist for individual bases; no much larger clone is one base distant. These data belong to a study of blood T cell repertoires in COVID-19 (dated by TCRdb to 2018 to 2020). Study-level background: Collaborator samples came from the United States, Italy and Spain and covered acute and convalescent phases of COVID-19. The prospective study material was composed of cDNA or gDNA derived from T cells, B-cell-depleted T cells, or PBMCs. The dataset comprised deeply sampled blood TCRbeta repertoires from subjects exposed to, actively infected with, or recovered from COVID-19. The repertoires were made available in a free public database intended to serve as a resource for research on the immune response to SARS-CoV-2. Samples came from the ongoing ImmuneRACE study (first 160 participants) plus 1,254 subjects from 6 global collaborators. Sample metadata almost always included a de-identified subject ID, COVID-19 status, age in years and sex. HLA class I and class II types, where available, came from metadata supplied by the sample provider rather than from assay-based typing.

Participants in the prospective study were aged about 18 to 89 years, lived in 24 United States geographic areas, and enrolled through a virtual design. Cohort assignment in the prospective study relied on participant-reported clinical history from a screening survey and a study questionnaire. ImmuneRACE Cohort 3 recovered participants were defined by two consecutive negative NP/OP PCR tests, healthcare professional clearance, or symptom resolution. Mobile phlebotomists in the prospective study collected whole blood, serum and a nasopharyngeal or oropharyngeal swab from every participant. Prospective study participants could optionally give additional blood draws and questionnaires over an approximately 2-month period. Before DNA extraction, prospective study blood samples were shipped either frozen or at room temperature. The paper's findings and limits, for the study overall: Clinical and demographic metadata were provided uncurated, with the amount varying by source and participant.

Spanning cysteine to phenylalanine, the CDR3 consists of 18 amino acids. Here the CDR3 DNA is all that survives: 54 bases in frame from base 1. Germline trimming amounts to 5 bases on V and 0 bases on J, with 13 as the count of junction bases outside the gene matches. The CDR1 and CDR2 encoded by the germline V gene (reference sequence) are LNHDA and SQIVND. The immunoSEQ Assay, a bias-controlled multiplex PCR, was used to amplify TCRbeta CDR3 regions from genomic DNA. The published analysis was carried out like this. The number of nucleated cells in each sample was estimated by amplification of reference gene primers within the assay. To quantify the absolute abundance of each unique TCRbeta CDR3 rearrangement, sequence reads were collapsed and filtered. Productive Simpson clonality was computed per sample as the square root of Simpson's diversity index over productive rearrangements. Here the immuneACCESS table is served through TCRdb, limited to in-frame sequences with V and J called. Missing clones are a known gap in these copies; in checked studies unresolved V genes cover under half, and the rest lacks a known reason. That table gives V, J and clone size, and the DNA gave D and trimming. The sample includes under 200,000 clones, with about 80% observed a single time. Clones ranked in the top ten supply around 7.9% of the sample.

This receptor was identified in a man aged 50 to 59 who had recovered from COVID-19. Material for sequencing was PBMCs or T cells enriched from blood (not recorded which). The receptor chain draws on TRBV19 and TRBJ2-4; TRBD2 agrees with 7 junctional bases. The CDR3 reads CASSPYSGGQLAKNIQYF. The DNA sequence reads TGTGCCAGTAGTCCTTACTCGGGGGGTCAGTTAGCCAAAAACATTCAGTACTTC.